This T cell receptor (beta chain) was sequenced for a study of response to subunit inactivated influenza vaccine. About this clonotype: Antigen specificity is unknown.

The CDR3 spans 13 residues. V gave up 2 bases and J gave up 6 bases, with 10 bases separating them. CDR1 and CDR2 (germline): SGHNT, YENEEA. TCRdb re-derived calls from the RT-PCR reads in MiXCR, one entry per CDR3 protein. The repertoire holds some 640,000 distinct CDR3 sequences, about 15% seen once, with 6% to 7% in the top ten. Study-level findings and limits: Each seasonal flu vaccination may recruit only limited new T cells, authors suggested.

The receptor comes from a man aged 45-60 years who received an inactivated influenza vaccine. The sequencing here drew on PBMCs from blood, taken approximately 15 days before vaccination. The chain carries TRBV11-3 and TRBJ1-1; tentatively, D is TRBD1 (5 bases). The DNA for the CDR3 is TGTGCCAGCAGCTTACGGGGCTCGTCTGAAGCTTTCTTT. Translation gives CASSLRGSSEAFF.